This TCR beta chain was sequenced for a study of graft-versus-host responses after intestinal transplantation. Libraries were prepared by immunoSEQ multiplex PCR; TCRdb keeps only in-frame clonotypes and omits some of them. The data hold approximately 110,000 clones, with roughly 93% observed a single time. Study observations and caveats: Those patients showing graft-donor T cell macrochimerism displayed high graft-versus-host to host-versus-graft clonal ratios in allografts. Early post-transplant falls in HvG clones accompanied the peak levels of circulating GvH clones.

As regards this clone: Its antigen remains unknown.

This specimen was unstimulated CD8+ T cells sorted from spleen or lymph node cells, taken before transplant. The clonotype was recovered from a human donor who was the organ donor for an intestinal transplant.

The CDR3: CASSERGRHIEPQHF. The CDR3 DNA sequence: TGTGCCAGCAGTGAAAGGGGACGGCATATTGAGCCCCAGCATTTT. The chain uses TRBV2 and TRBJ1-5, with D perhaps TRBD1 (5 bases). The germline V gene has CDR1 SNHLY and CDR2 FYNNEI. This CDR3 has 15 residues. V lost 2 bases and J 8 bases, leaving 16 bases between the germline ends.